This T cell receptor (beta chain) derives from a study of beta chain features in type 1 diabetes. Findings and limits, study-wide: Equally in patients and controls, shorter templates might have been favored by PCR. Significant though moderate, a shortening of TCRB CDR3s appeared in all four CD4+ subsets of Type 1 diabetes patients.

The V gene's germline CDR1 is GTSNPN and CDR2 SVGIG (reference sequence). Trimming at V came to 4 bases and at J to 0 bases, leaving 4 bases not matched to a gene. This CDR3 contains 14 residues. The study reverse transcribed the entire isolated RNA, so it sequenced expressed TCRB transcripts. Sequenced naive, central memory and regulatory T cell samples produced an average of roughly 3.5 million reads. The protocol was immunoSEQ multiplex PCR, while the TCRdb copy is restricted to in-frame clones and leaves out a portion. Of roughly 330,000 clones listed, less than 15% are singletons. Note on this clone: The antigen is not known.

A CD45RO/CCR7/CD25/CD127/CD95/CD27 panel sorted naive, central memory, regulatory and stem cell-like memory CD4+ cells. Each sorted population was over 95% pure. The chain has TRBV30 and TRBJ2-3, with 7 bases fitting TRBD1. This TCR came from a woman in her late teens or twenties with type 1 diabetes. The specimen sequenced was naive CD4+ T cells from blood. The DNA for the CDR3 is TGTGCCTGGAAAAGGGGGCAGAGCACAGATACGCAGTATTTT. Translating it yields CAWKRGQSTDTQYF.